This T cell receptor (beta chain) comes out of a study of shared T cell receptors in the human thymus. Germline assignment: CDR1 LGHNA and CDR2 YNFKEQ. V dropped 2 bases and J dropped 2; count of bases not matched to a gene: 7. This CDR3 has 18 amino acids. Produced via immunoSEQ multiplex PCR; TCRdb's table is partial and in-frame only. The repertoire consists of hundreds of thousands of clones, with more than 70% occurring once and the leading ten covering 0.0094%. The sample also formed part of further work on human thymus T cells.

The sequence came from a boy less than two years old with a congenital heart defect. Sequencing was done on a sample of thymocytes. V gene TRBV4-2 combines with J gene TRBJ2-6; the match to TRBD1 covers 9 bases. CDR3 in DNA: TGTGCCAGCAGCCAATCGGGACAGGGCGGCCCTGGGGCCAACGTCCTGACTTTC. This sequence encodes CASSQSGQGGPGANVLTF.